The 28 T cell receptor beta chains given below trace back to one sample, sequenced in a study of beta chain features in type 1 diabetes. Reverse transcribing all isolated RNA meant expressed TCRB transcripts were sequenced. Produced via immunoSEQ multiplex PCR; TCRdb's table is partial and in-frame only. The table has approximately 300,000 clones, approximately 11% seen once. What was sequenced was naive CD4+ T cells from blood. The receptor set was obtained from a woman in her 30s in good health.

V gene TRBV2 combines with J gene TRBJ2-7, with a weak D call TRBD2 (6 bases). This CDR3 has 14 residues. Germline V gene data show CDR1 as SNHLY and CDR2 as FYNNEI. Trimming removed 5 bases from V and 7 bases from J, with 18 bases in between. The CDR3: CASSPRVGAGEQYF. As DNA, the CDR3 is TGTGCCAGCAGTCCCCGGGTTGGGGCGGGAGAGCAGTACTTC.

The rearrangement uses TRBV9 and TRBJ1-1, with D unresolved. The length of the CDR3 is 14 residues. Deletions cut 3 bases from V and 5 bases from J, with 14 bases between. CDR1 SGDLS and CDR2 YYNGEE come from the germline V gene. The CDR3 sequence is CASSDVGGRTEAFF. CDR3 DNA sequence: TGTGCCAGCAGCGACGTCGGAGGGAGGACTGAAGCTTTCTTT.

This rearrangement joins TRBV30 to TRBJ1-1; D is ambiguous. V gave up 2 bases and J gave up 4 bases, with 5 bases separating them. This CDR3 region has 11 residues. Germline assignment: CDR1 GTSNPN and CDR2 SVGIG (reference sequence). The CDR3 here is CAWSRSTEAFF. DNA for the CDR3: TGTGCCTGGAGTCGGAGCACTGAAGCTTTCTTT. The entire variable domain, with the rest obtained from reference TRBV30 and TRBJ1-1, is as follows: SQTIHQWPATLVQPVGSPLSLECTVEGTSNPNLYWYRQAAGRGLQLLFYSVGIGQISSEVPQNLSASRPQDRQFILSSKKLLLSDSGFYLCAWSRSTEAFFGQGTRLTVV.

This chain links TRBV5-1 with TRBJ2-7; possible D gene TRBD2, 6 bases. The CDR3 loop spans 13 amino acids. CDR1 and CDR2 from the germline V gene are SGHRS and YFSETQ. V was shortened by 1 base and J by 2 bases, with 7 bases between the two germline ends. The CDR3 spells CASSLSGAYEQYF. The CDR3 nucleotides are TGCGCCAGCAGCTTGTCGGGGGCCTACGAGCAGTACTTC.

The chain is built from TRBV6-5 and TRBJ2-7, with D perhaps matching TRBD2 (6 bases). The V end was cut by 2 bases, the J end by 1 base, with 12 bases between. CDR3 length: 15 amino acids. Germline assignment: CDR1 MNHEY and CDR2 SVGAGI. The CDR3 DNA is TGTGCCAGCAGTTACGGGCTAGCGAGGTCCTACGAGCAGTACTTC. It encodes CASSYGLARSYEQYF.

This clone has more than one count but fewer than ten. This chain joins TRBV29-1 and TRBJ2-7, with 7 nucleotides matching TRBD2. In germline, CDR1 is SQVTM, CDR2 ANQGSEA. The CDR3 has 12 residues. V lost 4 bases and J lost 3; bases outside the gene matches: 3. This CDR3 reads CSVVAGVYEQYF. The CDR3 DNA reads TGCAGCGTTGTGGCGGGAGTCTACGAGCAGTACTTC.

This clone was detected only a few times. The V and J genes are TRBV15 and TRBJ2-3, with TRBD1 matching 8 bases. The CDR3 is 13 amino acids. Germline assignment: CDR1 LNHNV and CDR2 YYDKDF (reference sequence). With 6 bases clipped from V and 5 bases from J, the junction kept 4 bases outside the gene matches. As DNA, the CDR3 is TGTGCCACCAGATCCACAGGGGGAGATACGCAGTATTTT. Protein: CATRSTGGDTQYF.

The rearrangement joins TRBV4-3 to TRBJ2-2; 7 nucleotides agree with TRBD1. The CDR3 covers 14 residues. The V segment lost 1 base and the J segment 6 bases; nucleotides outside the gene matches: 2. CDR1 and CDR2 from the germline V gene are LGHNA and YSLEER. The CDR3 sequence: CASSQGQGAGELFF. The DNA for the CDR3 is TGCGCCAGCAGCCAAGGACAGGGTGCCGGGGAGCTGTTTTTT.

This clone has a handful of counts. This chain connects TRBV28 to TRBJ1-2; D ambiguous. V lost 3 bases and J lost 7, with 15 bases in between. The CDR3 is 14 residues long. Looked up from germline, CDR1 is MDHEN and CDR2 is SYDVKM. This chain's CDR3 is CASSLWAAQSGYTF. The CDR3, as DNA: TGTGCCAGCAGTTTGTGGGCTGCTCAAAGTGGCTACACCTTC.

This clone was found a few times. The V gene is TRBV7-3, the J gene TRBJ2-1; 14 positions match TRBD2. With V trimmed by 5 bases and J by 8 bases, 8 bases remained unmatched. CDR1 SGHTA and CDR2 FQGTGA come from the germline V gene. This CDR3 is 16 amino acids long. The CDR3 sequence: CASSPRLAGGSDEQFF. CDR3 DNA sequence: TGTGCCAGCAGCCCCCGACTAGCGGGAGGGTCGGATGAGCAGTTCTTC.

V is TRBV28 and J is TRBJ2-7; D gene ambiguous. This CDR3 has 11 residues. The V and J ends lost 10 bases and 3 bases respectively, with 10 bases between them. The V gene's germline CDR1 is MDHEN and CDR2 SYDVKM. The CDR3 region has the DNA TGTGCCACCCGAACAGTCTACGAGCAGTACTTC. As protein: CATRTVYEQYF.

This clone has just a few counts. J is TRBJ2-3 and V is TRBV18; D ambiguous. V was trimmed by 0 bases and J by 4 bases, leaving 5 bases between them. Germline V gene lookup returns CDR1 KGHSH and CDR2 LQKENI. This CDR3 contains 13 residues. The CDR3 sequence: CASSPPISDTQYF. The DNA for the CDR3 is TGTGCCAGCTCACCACCTATTTCAGATACGCAGTATTTT.

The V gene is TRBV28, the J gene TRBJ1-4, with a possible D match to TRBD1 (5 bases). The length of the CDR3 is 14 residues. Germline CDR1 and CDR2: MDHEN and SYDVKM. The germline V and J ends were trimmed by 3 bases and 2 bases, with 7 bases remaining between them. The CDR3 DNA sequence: TGTGCCAGCAGTTTTCGGGGGACTAATGAAAAACTGTTTTTT. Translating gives CASSFRGTNEKLFF. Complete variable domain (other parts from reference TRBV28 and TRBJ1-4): DVKVTQSSRYLVKRTGEKVFLECVQDMDHENMFWYRQDPGLGLRLIYFSYDVKMKEKGDIPEGYSVSREKKERFSLILESASTNQTSMYLCASSFRGTNEKLFFGSGTQLSVL.

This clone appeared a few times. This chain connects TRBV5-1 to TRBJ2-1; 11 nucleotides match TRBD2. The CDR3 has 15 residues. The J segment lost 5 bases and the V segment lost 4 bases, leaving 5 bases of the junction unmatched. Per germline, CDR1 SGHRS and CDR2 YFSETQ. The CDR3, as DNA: TGCGCCAGCAGCATTAGCGGGAGGGCCCACAATGAGCAGTTCTTC. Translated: CASSISGRAHNEQFF.

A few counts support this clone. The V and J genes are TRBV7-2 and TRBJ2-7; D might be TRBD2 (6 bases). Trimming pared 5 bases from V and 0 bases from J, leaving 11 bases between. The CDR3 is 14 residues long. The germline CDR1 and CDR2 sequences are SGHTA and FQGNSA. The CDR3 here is CASSNAGFSYEQYF. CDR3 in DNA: TGTGCCAGCAGCAACGCGGGATTCTCCTACGAGCAGTACTTC.

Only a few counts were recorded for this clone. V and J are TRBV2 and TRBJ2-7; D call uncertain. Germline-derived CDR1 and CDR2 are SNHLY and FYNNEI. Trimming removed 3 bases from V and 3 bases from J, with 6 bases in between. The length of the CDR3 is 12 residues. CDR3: CASSDQNYEQYF. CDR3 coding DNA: TGTGCCAGCAGTGATCAGAACTACGAGCAGTACTTC.

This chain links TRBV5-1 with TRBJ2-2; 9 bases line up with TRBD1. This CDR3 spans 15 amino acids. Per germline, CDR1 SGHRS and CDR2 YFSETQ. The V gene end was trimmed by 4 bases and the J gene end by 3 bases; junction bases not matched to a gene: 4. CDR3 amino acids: CASSPGQGDTGELFF. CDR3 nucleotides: TGCGCCAGCAGCCCGGGACAGGGAGACACCGGGGAGCTGTTTTTT.

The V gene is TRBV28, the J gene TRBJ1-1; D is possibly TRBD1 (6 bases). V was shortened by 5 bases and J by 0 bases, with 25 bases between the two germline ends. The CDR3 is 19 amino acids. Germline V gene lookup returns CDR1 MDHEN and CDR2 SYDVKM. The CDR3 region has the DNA TGTGCCAGCAGTCACACGGGACACCCAAATCGGGCTATGAACACTGAAGCTTTCTTT. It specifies CASSHTGHPNRAMNTEAFF.

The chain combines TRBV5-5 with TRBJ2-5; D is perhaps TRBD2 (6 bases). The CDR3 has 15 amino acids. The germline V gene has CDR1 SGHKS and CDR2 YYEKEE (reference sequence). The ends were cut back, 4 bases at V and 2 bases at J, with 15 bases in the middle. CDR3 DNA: TGTGCCAGCAGCCTGCACCCAGGGAGGCAAGAGACCCAGTACTTC. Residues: CASSLHPGRQETQYF.

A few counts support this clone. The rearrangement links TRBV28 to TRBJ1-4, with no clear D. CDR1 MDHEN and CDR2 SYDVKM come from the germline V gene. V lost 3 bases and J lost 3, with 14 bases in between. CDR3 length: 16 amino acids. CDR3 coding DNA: TGTGCCAGCAGTTTTCCCCCGGGGTCGGCTAATGAAAAACTGTTTTTT. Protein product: CASSFPPGSANEKLFF.

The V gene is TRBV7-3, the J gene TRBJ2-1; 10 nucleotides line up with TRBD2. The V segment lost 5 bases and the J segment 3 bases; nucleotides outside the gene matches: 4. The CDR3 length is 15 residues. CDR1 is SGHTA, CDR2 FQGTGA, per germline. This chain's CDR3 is CASSATSGIYNEQFF. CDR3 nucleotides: TGTGCCAGCAGCGCAACTAGCGGGATCTACAATGAGCAGTTCTTC.

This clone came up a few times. The CDR3 nucleotides are TGTGCCAGCAGCTATAGCGGGGATCTCTACAATGAGCAGTTCTTC. It encodes CASSYSGDLYNEQFF. V is TRBV7-9 and J is TRBJ2-1; TRBD2 matches at 8 bases. With V trimmed by 4 bases and J by 3 bases, 5 bases remained unmatched. The CDR3 runs to 15 residues. Germline assignment: CDR1 SEHNR and CDR2 FQNEAQ (reference sequence). Based on the CDR3 plus reference TRBV7-9 and TRBJ2-1, the full variable domain is DTGVSQNPRHKITKRGQNVTFRCDPISEHNRLYWYRQTLGQGPEFLTYFQNEAQLEKSRLLSDRFSAERPKGSFSTLEIQRTEQGDSAMYLCASSYSGDLYNEQFFGPGTRLTVL.

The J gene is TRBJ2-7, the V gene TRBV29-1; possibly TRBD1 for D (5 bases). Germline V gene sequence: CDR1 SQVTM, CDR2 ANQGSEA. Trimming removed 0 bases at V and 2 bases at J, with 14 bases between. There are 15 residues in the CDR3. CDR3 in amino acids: CSVEEGSQGTYEQYF. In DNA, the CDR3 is TGCAGCGTTGAAGAGGGGTCCCAGGGTACCTACGAGCAGTACTTC.

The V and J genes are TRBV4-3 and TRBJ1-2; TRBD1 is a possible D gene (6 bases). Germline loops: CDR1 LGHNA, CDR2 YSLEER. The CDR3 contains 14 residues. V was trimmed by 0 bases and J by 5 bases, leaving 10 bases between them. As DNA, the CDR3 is TGCGCCAGCAGCCAAGATGGCAGGGGTTATGGCTACACCTTC. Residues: CASSQDGRGYGYTF.

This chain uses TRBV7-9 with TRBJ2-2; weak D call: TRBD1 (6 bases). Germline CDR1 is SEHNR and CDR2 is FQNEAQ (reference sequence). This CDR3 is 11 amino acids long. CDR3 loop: CAPALGAELFF. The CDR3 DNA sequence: TGTGCGCCAGCGTTGGGGGCGGAGCTGTTTTTT.

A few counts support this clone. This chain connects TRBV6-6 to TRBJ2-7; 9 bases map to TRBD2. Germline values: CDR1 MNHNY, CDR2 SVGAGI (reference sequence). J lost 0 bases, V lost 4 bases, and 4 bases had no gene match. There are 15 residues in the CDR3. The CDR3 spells CASSLAGAHSYEQYF. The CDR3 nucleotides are TGTGCCAGCAGTTTAGCGGGAGCACACTCCTACGAGCAGTACTTC.

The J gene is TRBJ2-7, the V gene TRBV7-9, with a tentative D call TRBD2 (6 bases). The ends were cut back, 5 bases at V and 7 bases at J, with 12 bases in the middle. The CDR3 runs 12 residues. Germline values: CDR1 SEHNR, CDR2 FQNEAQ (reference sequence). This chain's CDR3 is CASSPGLSEQYF. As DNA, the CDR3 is TGTGCCAGCAGCCCGGGACTCTCTGAGCAGTACTTC. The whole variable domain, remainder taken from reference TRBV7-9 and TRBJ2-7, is DTGVSQNPRHKITKRGQNVTFRCDPISEHNRLYWYRQTLGQGPEFLTYFQNEAQLEKSRLLSDRFSAERPKGSFSTLEIQRTEQGDSAMYLCASSPGLSEQYFGPGTRLTVT.

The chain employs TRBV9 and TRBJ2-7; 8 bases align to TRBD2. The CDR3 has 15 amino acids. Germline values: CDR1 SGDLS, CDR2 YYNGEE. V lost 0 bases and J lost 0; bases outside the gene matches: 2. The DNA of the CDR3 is TGTGCCAGCAGCGTAGAAGCGGGGGACTCCTACGAGCAGTACTTC. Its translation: CASSVEAGDSYEQYF.